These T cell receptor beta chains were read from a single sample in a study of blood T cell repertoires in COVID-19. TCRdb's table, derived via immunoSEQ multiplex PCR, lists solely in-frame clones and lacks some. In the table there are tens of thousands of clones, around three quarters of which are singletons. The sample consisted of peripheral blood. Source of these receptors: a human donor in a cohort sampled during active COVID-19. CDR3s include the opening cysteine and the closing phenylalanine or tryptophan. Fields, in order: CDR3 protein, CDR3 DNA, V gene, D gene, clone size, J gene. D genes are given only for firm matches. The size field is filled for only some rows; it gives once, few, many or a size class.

CDR3aa: CASSSGLEAEQFF
CDR3nt: TGTGCCAGCAGCTCGGGACTAGAGGCTGAGCAGTTCTTC
v_gene: TRBV7-2
d_gene: TRBD2
abundance: -
j_gene: TRBJ2-1

CDR3aa: CASSQDAGGKGYGYTF
CDR3nt: TGCGCCAGCAGCCAAGATGCGGGAGGGAAAGGCTATGGCTACACCTTC
v_gene: TRBV4-3
d_gene: -
abundance: once
j_gene: TRBJ1-2

CDR3aa: CASSVLAGAGYEQYF
CDR3nt: TGTGCCAGCAGCGTACTAGCGGGAGCGGGGTACGAGCAGTACTTC
v_gene: TRBV2
d_gene: TRBD2
abundance: -
j_gene: TRBJ2-7

CDR3aa: CSASNGQETQYF
CDR3nt: TGCAGTGCTAGTAACGGGCAAGAGACCCAGTACTTC
v_gene: TRBV20-1
d_gene: -
abundance: -
j_gene: TRBJ2-5

CDR3aa: CASSTQQGRSSYEQYF
CDR3nt: TGTGCCAGCAGCACCCAACAGGGGAGAAGCTCCTACGAGCAGTACTTC
v_gene: TRBV5-4
d_gene: TRBD1
abundance: -
j_gene: TRBJ2-7

CDR3aa: CASSPLRGGTENTEAFF
CDR3nt: TGTGCCAGCTCACCCCTACGGGGAGGGACCGAGAACACTGAAGCTTTCTTT
v_gene: TRBV18
d_gene: -
abundance: -
j_gene: TRBJ1-1

CDR3aa: CASSLDSARGGYTF
CDR3nt: TGTGCCAGCAGCTTAGATTCGGCTCGAGGTGGCTACACCTTC
v_gene: TRBV7-9
d_gene: -
abundance: -
j_gene: TRBJ1-2

CDR3aa: CASSWRTPGLSEKLFF
CDR3nt: TGTGCCAGCAGCTGGAGGACCCCCGGGTTATCCGAAAAACTGTTTTTT
v_gene: TRBV5-6
d_gene: -
abundance: -
j_gene: TRBJ1-4

CDR3aa: CASTTSTDTQYF
CDR3nt: TGTGCCAGCACTACTAGCACAGATACGCAGTATTTT
v_gene: TRBV28
d_gene: -
abundance: -
j_gene: TRBJ2-3

CDR3aa: CASSLAGTSGNYEQYF
CDR3nt: TGCGCCAGCAGCTTGGCCGGGACTAGCGGGAACTACGAGCAGTACTTC
v_gene: TRBV5-1
d_gene: TRBD2
abundance: few
j_gene: TRBJ2-7

CDR3aa: CASSSSATSGDIGTQYF
CDR3nt: TGTGCCAGCAGCTCCTCTGCGACTAGCGGGGATATAGGGACCCAGTACTTC
v_gene: TRBV7-9
d_gene: TRBD2
abundance: -
j_gene: TRBJ2-5

CDR3aa: CASSLSRATSGNNEQFF
CDR3nt: TGTGCCAGCAGCTTGTCCAGGGCGACTAGCGGGAACAATGAGCAGTTCTTC
v_gene: TRBV9
d_gene: TRBD2
abundance: -
j_gene: TRBJ2-1

CDR3aa: CASSTGVGLLAKNIQYF
CDR3nt: TGTGCCAGTAGTACGGGAGTAGGGCTACTAGCCAAAAACATTCAGTACTTC
v_gene: TRBV19
d_gene: -
abundance: -
j_gene: TRBJ2-4

CDR3aa: CASSLTNQGRGSKLFF
CDR3nt: TGCGCCAGCAGCTTGACCAACCAGGGAAGGGGGTCAAAACTGTTTTTT
v_gene: TRBV5-1
d_gene: -
abundance: -
j_gene: TRBJ1-4

CDR3aa: CASSTGQVYTGELFF
CDR3nt: TGTGCCAGCAGTACGGGACAGGTCTACACCGGGGAGCTGTTTTTT
v_gene: TRBV27
d_gene: TRBD1
abundance: -
j_gene: TRBJ2-2

CDR3aa: CASSLGTSGKDTQYF
CDR3nt: TGTGCCAGCAGTCTCGGGACTAGCGGGAAAGATACGCAGTATTTT
v_gene: TRBV27
d_gene: TRBD2
abundance: once
j_gene: TRBJ2-3

CDR3aa: CASSPGPGSYEQYF
CDR3nt: TGCGCCAGCAGCCCAGGTCCCGGGAGCTACGAGCAGTACTTC
v_gene: TRBV4-1
d_gene: -
abundance: -
j_gene: TRBJ2-7

CDR3aa: CASSLEPAGALQYF
CDR3nt: TGTGCCAGCAGCTTGGAGCCAGCGGGAGCCTTGCAGTACTTC
v_gene: TRBV5-4
d_gene: TRBD2
abundance: -
j_gene: TRBJ2-7

CDR3aa: CASSRTGALGQPQHF
CDR3nt: TGTGCCAGCAGTCGAACAGGGGCCCTCGGTCAGCCCCAGCATTTT
v_gene: TRBV28
d_gene: TRBD1
abundance: -
j_gene: TRBJ1-5

CDR3aa: CASSLAVEGLGGYTF
CDR3nt: TGCGCCAGCAGCTTGGCCGTTGAGGGCCTAGGGGGCTACACCTTC
v_gene: TRBV5-1
d_gene: -
abundance: -
j_gene: TRBJ1-2

CDR3aa: CASRHGTGLYEQYF
CDR3nt: TGTGCCAGCAGGCACGGGACAGGGTTATACGAGCAGTACTTC
v_gene: TRBV5-6
d_gene: TRBD1
abundance: few
j_gene: TRBJ2-7

CDR3aa: CAWSRGAATGELFF
CDR3nt: TGTGCCTGGAGTAGGGGTGCCGCCACCGGGGAGCTGTTTTTT
v_gene: TRBV30
d_gene: -
abundance: once
j_gene: TRBJ2-2

CDR3aa: CASSQDMGGSGANVLTF
CDR3nt: TGTGCCAGCAGCCAAGATATGGGGGGCTCTGGGGCCAACGTCCTGACTTTC
v_gene: TRBV3-1/TRBV3-2
d_gene: -
abundance: -
j_gene: TRBJ2-6

CDR3aa: CASSQDRDSYNEQFF
CDR3nt: TGTGCCAGCAGCCAAGATCGGGACTCGTACAATGAGCAGTTCTTC
v_gene: TRBV4-2
d_gene: -
abundance: -
j_gene: TRBJ2-1

CDR3aa: CASSLHYEQYF
CDR3nt: TGTGCCAGCAGCCTCCACTACGAGCAGTACTTC
v_gene: TRBV3-1/TRBV3-2
d_gene: -
abundance: -
j_gene: TRBJ2-7

CDR3aa: CASSYSGQGNTEAFF
CDR3nt: TGTGCCAGCAGTTACTCCGGACAGGGGAACACTGAAGCTTTCTTT
v_gene: TRBV6-5
d_gene: TRBD1
abundance: -
j_gene: TRBJ1-1

CDR3aa: CASSRSTSGREKYF
CDR3nt: TGTGCCAGCAGCCGCTCGACTAGCGGGAGGGAAAAGTATTTT
v_gene: TRBV7-6
d_gene: TRBD2
abundance: -
j_gene: TRBJ2-3

CDR3aa: CASSETGTSYADTQYF
CDR3nt: TGTGCCAGCAGTGAAACCGGGACTAGCTATGCAGATACGCAGTATTTT
v_gene: TRBV28
d_gene: TRBD2
abundance: -
j_gene: TRBJ2-3

CDR3aa: CASSLRGGYEQYF
CDR3nt: TGCGCCAGCAGCCTACGGGGAGGCTACGAGCAGTACTTC
v_gene: TRBV5-1
d_gene: -
abundance: -
j_gene: TRBJ2-7

CDR3aa: CASSRQGDKLFF
CDR3nt: TGTGCCAGCAGCCGACAGGGGGATAAACTGTTTTTT
v_gene: TRBV12-3/TRBV12-4
d_gene: TRBD1
abundance: -
j_gene: TRBJ1-4

CDR3aa: CASSPPGPRVETQYF
CDR3nt: TGTGCCAGCAGCCCACCGGGTCCCCGTGTCGAGACCCAGTACTTC
v_gene: TRBV5-6
d_gene: -
abundance: once
j_gene: TRBJ2-5

CDR3aa: CASSSGQGAQTQYF
CDR3nt: TGTGCCAGCAGCTCGGGACAGGGGGCGCAGACCCAGTACTTC
v_gene: TRBV6-6
d_gene: TRBD1
abundance: -
j_gene: TRBJ2-5

CDR3aa: CASSLRQGGYEQYF
CDR3nt: TGCGCCAGCAGCTTGCGACAGGGTGGCTACGAGCAGTACTTC
v_gene: TRBV5-1
d_gene: TRBD1
abundance: -
j_gene: TRBJ2-7

CDR3aa: CSARTSSNEQYF
CDR3nt: TGCAGCGCCCGGACTAGCAGTAACGAGCAGTACTTC
v_gene: TRBV29-1
d_gene: TRBD2
abundance: -
j_gene: TRBJ2-7

CDR3aa: CASSPGGTGGSGNSPLHF
CDR3nt: TGCGCCAGCAGCCCCGGAGGGACAGGGGGCTCCGGTAATTCACCCCTCCACTTT
v_gene: TRBV5-1
d_gene: TRBD1
abundance: -
j_gene: TRBJ1-6

CDR3aa: CASSQPGLGDSGANVLTF
CDR3nt: TGTGCCAGCAGCCAACCGGGACTAGGGGACTCTGGGGCCAACGTCCTGACTTTC
v_gene: TRBV4-2
d_gene: TRBD2
abundance: -
j_gene: TRBJ2-6

CDR3aa: CASSGGRSYEQYF
CDR3nt: TGCGCCAGCAGCGGAGGACGGAGCTACGAGCAGTACTTC
v_gene: TRBV10-1
d_gene: -
abundance: -
j_gene: TRBJ2-7

CDR3aa: CASSQGIQERDTQYF
CDR3nt: TGTGCCAGCAGCCAAGGTATCCAAGAGAGAGATACGCAGTATTTT
v_gene: TRBV14
d_gene: -
abundance: -
j_gene: TRBJ2-3

CDR3aa: CASSEGLAGETQYF
CDR3nt: TGTGCCAGCAGTGAAGGGCTAGCGGGAGAGACCCAGTACTTC
v_gene: TRBV2
d_gene: TRBD2
abundance: -
j_gene: TRBJ2-5

CDR3aa: CASGTGTSAFF
CDR3nt: TGTGCTAGTGGGACCGGGACTTCAGCTTTCTTT
v_gene: TRBV12-5
d_gene: -
abundance: -
j_gene: TRBJ1-1

CDR3aa: CASRSTGSYQETQYF
CDR3nt: TGTGCCAGCAGGTCGACAGGGTCCTACCAAGAGACCCAGTACTTC
v_gene: TRBV6-6
d_gene: TRBD1
abundance: once
j_gene: TRBJ2-5

CDR3aa: CASSQLGDSYNEQFF
CDR3nt: TGTGCCAGCAGCCAGCTCGGGGATTCCTACAATGAGCAGTTCTTC
v_gene: TRBV6-5
d_gene: -
abundance: -
j_gene: TRBJ2-1

CDR3aa: CASAGAGYGYTF
CDR3nt: TGTGCCAGCGCAGGTGCTGGGTATGGCTACACCTTC
v_gene: TRBV4-2
d_gene: -
abundance: -
j_gene: TRBJ1-2

CDR3aa: CASSGTASGETQYF
CDR3nt: TGTGCCAGTAGCGGGACGGCCAGCGGGGAGACCCAGTACTTC
v_gene: TRBV19
d_gene: -
abundance: few
j_gene: TRBJ2-5

CDR3aa: CASTSGSGRTYEQYF
CDR3nt: TGTGCCAGCACCTCCGGGAGCGGTCGCACCTACGAGCAGTACTTC
v_gene: TRBV5-6
d_gene: -
abundance: -
j_gene: TRBJ2-7

CDR3aa: CASSFGEQPQHF
CDR3nt: TGTGCCAGCAGCTTTGGAGAACAGCCCCAGCATTTT
v_gene: TRBV5-6
d_gene: -
abundance: -
j_gene: TRBJ1-5

CDR3aa: CASTNSTRGEKLFF
CDR3nt: TGTGCCAGCACCAACAGTACCAGGGGGGAAAAACTGTTTTTT
v_gene: TRBV7-9
d_gene: TRBD1
abundance: -
j_gene: TRBJ1-4

CDR3aa: CASSSWREKGNEQFF
CDR3nt: TGTGCCAGCAGCTCGTGGCGGGAGAAGGGCAATGAGCAGTTCTTC
v_gene: TRBV7-9
d_gene: TRBD2
abundance: -
j_gene: TRBJ2-1

CDR3aa: CASSFGVLAFF
CDR3nt: TGTGCCAGCAGTTTCGGGGTGCTTGCTTTCTTT
v_gene: TRBV12-3/TRBV12-4
d_gene: -
abundance: -
j_gene: TRBJ1-1